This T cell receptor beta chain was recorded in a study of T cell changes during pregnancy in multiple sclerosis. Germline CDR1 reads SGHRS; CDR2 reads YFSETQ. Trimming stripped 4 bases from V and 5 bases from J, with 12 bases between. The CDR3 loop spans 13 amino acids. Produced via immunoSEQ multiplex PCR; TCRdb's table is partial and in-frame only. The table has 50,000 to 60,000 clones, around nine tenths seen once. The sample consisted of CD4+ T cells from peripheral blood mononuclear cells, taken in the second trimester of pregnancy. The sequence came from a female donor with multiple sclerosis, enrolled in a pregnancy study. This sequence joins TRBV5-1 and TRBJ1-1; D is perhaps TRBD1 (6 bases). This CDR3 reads CASSQTGQTEAFF. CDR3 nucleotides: TGCGCCAGCAGCCAAACTGGACAGACTGAAGCTTTCTTT.